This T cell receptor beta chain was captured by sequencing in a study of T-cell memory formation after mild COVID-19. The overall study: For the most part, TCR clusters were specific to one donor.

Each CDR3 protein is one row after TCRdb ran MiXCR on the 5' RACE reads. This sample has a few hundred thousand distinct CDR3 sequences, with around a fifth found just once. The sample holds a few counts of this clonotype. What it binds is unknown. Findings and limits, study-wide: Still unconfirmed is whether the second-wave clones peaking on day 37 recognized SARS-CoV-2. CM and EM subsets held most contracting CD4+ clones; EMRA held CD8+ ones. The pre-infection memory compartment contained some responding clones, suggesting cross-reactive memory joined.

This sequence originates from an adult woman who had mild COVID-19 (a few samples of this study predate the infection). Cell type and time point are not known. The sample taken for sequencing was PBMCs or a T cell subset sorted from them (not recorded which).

For the CDR3, the DNA is TGTGCCAGCAGCCAAGAGGTGGTCGGGGGGTCCTACGAGCAGTACTTC. It is translated as CASSQEVVGGSYEQYF. The chain uses TRBV4-2 and TRBJ2-7; 7 bases are a match to TRBD2. In germline, CDR1 is LGHNA, CDR2 YNFKEQ. The CDR3 loop spans 16 amino acids. Unmatched junction bases numbered 6, after V lost 0 bases and J lost 1 base.